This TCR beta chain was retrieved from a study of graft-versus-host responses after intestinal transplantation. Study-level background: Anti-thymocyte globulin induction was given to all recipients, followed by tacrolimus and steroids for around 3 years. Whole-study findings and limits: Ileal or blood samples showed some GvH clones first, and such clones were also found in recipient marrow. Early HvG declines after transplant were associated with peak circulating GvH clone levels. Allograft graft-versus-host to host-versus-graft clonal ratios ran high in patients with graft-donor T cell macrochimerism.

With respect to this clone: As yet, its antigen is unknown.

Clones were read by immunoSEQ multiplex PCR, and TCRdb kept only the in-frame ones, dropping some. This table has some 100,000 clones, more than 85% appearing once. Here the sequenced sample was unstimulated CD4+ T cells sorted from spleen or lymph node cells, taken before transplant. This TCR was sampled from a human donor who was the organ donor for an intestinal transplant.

The CDR3 coding sequence is TGTGCCAGCAGTTTTTCGGGTTATAATTCACCCCTCCACTTT. Translating it yields CASSFSGYNSPLHF. This chain links TRBV27 with TRBJ1-6; no clear D gene. The CDR3 is made up of 14 amino acids. CDR1 and CDR2 (germline): MNHEY, SMNVEV (reference sequence). V was pared by 3 bases and J by 4 bases, with 7 bases between.